Below are 13 T cell receptor beta chains sequenced from a single sample in a study of blood T cell repertoires in COVID-19. Here immunoSEQ multiplex PCR was the method, and the copy in TCRdb shows in-frame clones only, minus some. Altogether around 270,000 clones are present, 88% being singletons, with the ten largest covering less than 5%. Sequencing was carried out using peripheral blood. These receptors were taken from a man aged 60 to 69 who had recovered from COVID-19.

The chain couples TRBV19 to TRBJ1-1; D is unclear. The CDR3 sequence is 13 residues long. Germline assignment: CDR1 LNHDA and CDR2 SQIVND (reference sequence). V was pared by 3 bases and J by 4 bases, with 9 bases between. The CDR3 here is CASSIAGFTEAFF. CDR3 DNA sequence: TGTGCCAGTAGTATTGCGGGCTTCACTGAAGCTTTCTTT.

This clone was observed a single time. The J gene is TRBJ1-1, the V gene TRBV5-1; the match to TRBD1 covers 10 bases. The germline CDR1 and CDR2 sequences are SGHRS and YFSETQ. The CDR3 has 16 residues. With V trimmed by 4 bases and J by 5 bases, 11 bases remained unmatched. The DNA of the CDR3 is TGCGCCAGCAGCCCCCAGGGGACAGGGGCTTGGACTGAAGCTTTCTTT. As protein: CASSPQGTGAWTEAFF.

This clone has just one count. The chain uses TRBV4-2 and TRBJ2-1; the D gene is possibly TRBD1 (6 bases). Germline-derived CDR1 and CDR2 are LGHNA and YNFKEQ. The V and J ends lost 0 bases and 4 bases respectively, with 13 bases between them. The CDR3 has 16 amino acids. In DNA, the CDR3 is TGTGCCAGCAGCCAAGATGCGGTTACAGGGTACAATGAGCAGTTCTTC. Protein sequence: CASSQDAVTGYNEQFF.

V and J are TRBV14 and TRBJ1-2, with 12 bases that match TRBD1. CDR3 length: 16 amino acids. The germline V gene encodes CDR1 SGHDN and CDR2 FVKESK. V lost 4 bases to trimming and J lost 4 bases; unmatched junction nucleotides: 7. The CDR3 region has the DNA TGTGCCAGCAGCCCCACGGGACAGGGGGCAGGCTATGGCTACACCTTC. Its protein is CASSPTGQGAGYGYTF.

The chain links TRBV6-1 to TRBJ1-5; D might be TRBD1 (6 bases). V was trimmed by 4 bases and J by 2 bases, leaving 18 bases between them. The CDR3 has 17 amino acids. CDR1 is MNHNS, CDR2 SASEGT, per germline. The CDR3 DNA reads as TGTGCCAGCAGTGTAAAATCACAGGGCGTCGGCAATCAGCCCCAGCATTTT. Encoded protein: CASSVKSQGVGNQPQHF.

This clone was seen ten or more times. The V and J genes are TRBV27 and TRBJ2-2, with TRBD1 as a possible D gene (6 bases). V shed 5 bases and J shed 3 bases, with 10 bases lying between them. Germline V gene lookup returns CDR1 MNHEY and CDR2 SMNVEV (reference sequence). The CDR3 has 14 residues. CDR3 loop: CASSINRDTGELFF. The CDR3 coding sequence is TGTGCCAGCAGTATAAACAGGGACACCGGGGAGCTGTTTTTT.

The V gene is TRBV5-1, the J gene TRBJ2-7; 7 bases are shared with TRBD2. Unmatched junction bases numbered 9, after V lost 4 bases and J lost 2 bases. Germline CDR1 SGHRS, CDR2 YFSETQ. CDR3 size: 15 residues. The CDR3: CASSLGEGFTYEQYF. The CDR3 DNA follows: TGCGCCAGCAGCCTGGGGGAGGGGTTCACCTACGAGCAGTACTTC. The variable domain in full, with the rest retrieved from reference TRBV5-1 and TRBJ2-7, is KAGVTQTPRYLIKTRGQQVTLSCSPISGHRSVSWYQQTPGQGLQFLFEYFSETQRNKGNFPGRFSGRQFSNSRSEMNVSTLELGDSALYLCASSLGEGFTYEQYFGPGTRLTVT.

The gene calls are TRBV6-5 and TRBJ2-5, with TRBD1 matching over 7 bases. Germline assignment: CDR1 MNHEY and CDR2 SVGAGI. With 4 bases clipped from V and 0 bases from J, the junction kept 8 bases outside the gene matches. The CDR3 totals 16 residues. The CDR3 nucleotides read TGTGCCAGCAGTTCCTCGGACAGGACATACCAAGAGACCCAGTACTTC. It yields the protein CASSSSDRTYQETQYF.

The chain couples TRBV5-1 to TRBJ2-7; D remains unclear. The CDR3 is 12 amino acids. Per germline, CDR1 SGHRS and CDR2 YFSETQ. V lost 1 base to trimming and J lost 6 bases, with 8 bases between them. The CDR3 DNA sequence: TGCGCCAGCAGCTTGTCCGGGTTCGAGCAGTACTTC. Encoded protein: CASSLSGFEQYF. The entire variable domain, with the rest obtained from reference TRBV5-1 and TRBJ2-7, is as follows: KAGVTQTPRYLIKTRGQQVTLSCSPISGHRSVSWYQQTPGQGLQFLFEYFSETQRNKGNFPGRFSGRQFSNSRSEMNVSTLELGDSALYLCASSLSGFEQYFGPGTRLTVT.

The chain joins TRBV4-1 to TRBJ1-3; maybe TRBD1 (5 bases). This CDR3 comprises 18 residues. Germline CDR1 and CDR2: MGHRA and YSYEKL. The V end lost 0 bases, the J end lost 0 bases, and 15 bases lay between the germline ends. CDR3 in amino acids: CASSQDQGWGYSGNTIYF. The DNA for the CDR3 is TGCGCCAGCAGCCAAGACCAGGGTTGGGGCTACTCTGGAAACACCATATATTTT.

The chain carries TRBV18 and TRBJ1-6; 7 bases are a match to TRBD1. Per germline, CDR1 KGHSH and CDR2 LQKENI. The length of the CDR3 is 16 residues. With V trimmed by 4 bases and J by 10 bases, 13 bases remained unmatched. CDR3 nucleotides: TGTGCCAGCTCACACCTCGACAGGGAATGGAACTCACCCCTCCACTTT. It translates to CASSHLDREWNSPLHF.

V and J are TRBV3-1 (or the pseudogene TRBV3-2) and TRBJ2-1, with 7 nucleotides matching TRBD2. The CDR3 loop spans 18 amino acids. Germline loops: CDR1 LGHDT, CDR2 YNNKEL (reference sequence). The V gene end was trimmed by 1 base and the J gene end by 2 bases; junction bases not matched to a gene: 11. Written as DNA, the CDR3 is TGTGCCAGCAGCCAAGGAGCCCCCGGACTAGGGGCCTACAATGAGCAGTTCTTC. It is translated as CASSQGAPGLGAYNEQFF.

J is TRBJ2-7 and V is TRBV27; 9 bases are shared with TRBD1. V lost 7 bases to trimming and J lost 2 bases; unmatched junction nucleotides: 9. CDR3 size: 15 residues. Germline V lookup: CDR1 MNHEY, CDR2 SMNVEV (reference sequence). The DNA for the CDR3 is TGTGCCAGCAACCCGGACAGGGGAGGACCCTACGAGCAGTACTTC. Its translation is CASNPDRGGPYEQYF.